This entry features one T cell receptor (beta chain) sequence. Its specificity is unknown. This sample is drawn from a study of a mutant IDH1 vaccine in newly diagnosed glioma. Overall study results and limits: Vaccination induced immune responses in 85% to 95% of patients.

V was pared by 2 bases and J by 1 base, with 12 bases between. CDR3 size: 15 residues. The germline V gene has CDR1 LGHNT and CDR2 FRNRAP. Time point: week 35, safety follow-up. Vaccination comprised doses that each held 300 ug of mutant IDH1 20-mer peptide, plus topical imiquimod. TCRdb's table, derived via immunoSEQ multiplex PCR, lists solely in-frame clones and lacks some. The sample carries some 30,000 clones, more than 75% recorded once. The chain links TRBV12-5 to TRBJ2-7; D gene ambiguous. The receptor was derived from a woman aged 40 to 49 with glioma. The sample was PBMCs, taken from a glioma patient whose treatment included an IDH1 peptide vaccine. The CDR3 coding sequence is TGTGCTAGTGGTTTGAGTCGGCGGCAGTCCTACGAGCAGTACTTC. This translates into CASGLSRRQSYEQYF.